This T cell receptor (beta chain) was recorded in a study of cytomegalovirus exposure and HLA in healthy donors. V shed 4 bases and J 7 bases; nucleotides not matched to a gene: 7. Germline CDR1 SGDLS, CDR2 YYNGEE. This CDR3 is built from 14 residues. As concerns this clone: What it binds is unknown.

Study-level findings and limits: Among TCR beta chains, those listed as cytomegalovirus-associated numbered over 150. Researchers reported that three CMV-associated chains were confirmed in vitro as CMV antigen-specific.

The method was immunoSEQ multiplex PCR; TCRdb's version includes in-frame clones alone and lacks a portion of them. The sample has some 170,000 clones; about 90% are singletons. The TCR comes from a woman aged 30 to 39 in good health and CMV-seronegative. The genes are TRBV9 and TRBJ2-2; 7 bases are a match to TRBD2. What was sequenced was PBMCs. The CDR3 loop is CASSPWREIGELFF. Here the CDR3 DNA reads TGTGCCAGCAGCCCCTGGCGGGAGATCGGGGAGCTGTTTTTT.